The rows below give T cell receptor beta chains drawn from one sample of a study of Ad26.COV2.S vaccination and SARS-CoV-2 variants. Generated by immunoSEQ multiplex PCR, the TCRdb table keeps only in-frame clones and is missing some. The sample has some 39,000 clones; 65% to 90% are singletons. Sequences were derived from peripheral blood, sampled after recovery from COVID-19. The receptors were gathered from a human donor who had recovered from COVID-19. Each CDR3 is given with its conserved first and last residue. The order of the fields is D gene, J gene, clone size, V gene, CDR3 protein, CDR3 DNA. D genes are given only for firm matches. Expanded clones get a size class; other rows say once, few or many, or leave the size out.

D: .
J: TRBJ2-1
size: .
V: TRBV9
CDR3: CASSVGIGVGYNEQFF
DNA: TGTGCCAGCAGCGTTGGTATTGGGGTAGGGTACAATGAGCAGTTCTTC

D: TRBD2
J: TRBJ2-3
size: .
V: TRBV24-1
CDR3: CATSDYLAGGQVGTQYF
DNA: TGTGCCACCAGTGATTACCTAGCGGGAGGGCAAGTCGGTACGCAGTATTTT

D: TRBD1
J: TRBJ1-1
size: once
V: TRBV19
CDR3: CASRRTGLNTEAFF
DNA: TGTGCCAGTAGGAGGACAGGATTGAACACTGAAGCTTTCTTT

D: .
J: TRBJ1-2
size: .
V: TRBV5-1
CDR3: CASSLAGDYGYTF
DNA: TGCGCCAGCAGCTTGGCGGGGGATTATGGCTACACCTTC

D: .
J: TRBJ1-2
size: .
V: TRBV7-2
CDR3: CASSSQTGYGYTF
DNA: TGTGCCAGCAGCTCACAGACTGGCTATGGCTACACCTTC

D: .
J: TRBJ1-6
size: .
V: TRBV6-5
CDR3: CASRRTGSNSPLHF
DNA: TGTGCCAGCAGGAGAACAGGGTCTAATTCACCCCTCCACTTT

D: .
J: TRBJ1-2
size: .
V: TRBV5-5
CDR3: CASSLDPGGRNYGYTF
DNA: TGTGCCAGCAGCTTGGACCCCGGGGGACGTAACTATGGCTACACCTTC

D: .
J: TRBJ1-2
size: .
V: TRBV9
CDR3: CASSQGVRNLHVGRGYTF
DNA: TGTGCCAGCAGTCAAGGGGTAAGGAATCTACACGTCGGGCGAGGCTACACCTTC

D: TRBD2
J: TRBJ2-7
size: .
V: TRBV30
CDR3: CAWGGIAGTTYEQYF
DNA: TGTGCCTGGGGAGGAATAGCGGGAACGACCTACGAGCAGTACTTC

D: .
J: TRBJ1-1
size: .
V: TRBV3-1/TRBV3-2
CDR3: CASSQLGEGTEAFF
DNA: TGTGCCAGCAGCCAACTAGGGGAGGGCACTGAAGCTTTCTTT

D: .
J: TRBJ2-1
size: .
V: TRBV5-1
CDR3: CASSSQGNEQFF
DNA: TGCGCCAGCAGCTCACAGGGAAATGAGCAGTTCTTC

D: TRBD1
J: TRBJ1-4
size: .
V: TRBV6-5
CDR3: CASSPRGRVNEKLFF
DNA: TGTGCCAGCAGTCCAAGGGGGCGTGTTAATGAAAAACTGTTTTTT

D: .
J: TRBJ2-5
size: .
V: TRBV13
CDR3: CASSYYQGFETQYF
DNA: TGTGCCAGCAGCTATTATCAGGGTTTTGAGACCCAGTACTTC

D: .
J: TRBJ1-1
size: .
V: TRBV18
CDR3: CASSSDRFAEAFF
DNA: TGTGCCAGCTCGTCAGACAGGTTCGCGGAAGCTTTCTTT

D: .
J: TRBJ2-1
size: .
V: TRBV14
CDR3: CASSQDPVGGQFF
DNA: TGTGCCAGCAGCCAAGATCCCGTCGGAGGGCAGTTCTTC

D: .
J: TRBJ1-2
size: .
V: TRBV27
CDR3: CASSIGGHGYTF
DNA: TGTGCCAGCAGTATCGGGGGACATGGCTACACCTTC

D: .
J: TRBJ2-5
size: .
V: TRBV5-8
CDR3: CASSLDTPETQYF
DNA: TGTGCCAGCAGCTTGGACACCCCAGAGACCCAGTACTTC

D: .
J: TRBJ1-2
size: .
V: TRBV7-2
CDR3: CASSLARRQTYGYTF
DNA: TGTGCCAGCAGCTTAGCGAGGCGGCAGACCTATGGCTACACCTTC

D: TRBD1
J: TRBJ1-1
size: once
V: TRBV11-2
CDR3: CASSLLTGLNTEAFF
DNA: TGTGCCAGCAGCTTATTGACAGGGTTGAACACTGAAGCTTTCTTT

D: .
J: TRBJ1-2
size: .
V: TRBV5-1
CDR3: CASSLDKNYGYTF
DNA: TGCGCCAGCAGCTTGGACAAAAACTATGGCTACACCTTC

D: TRBD1
J: TRBJ2-1
size: .
V: TRBV9
CDR3: CASSPRGTGSYNEQFF
DNA: TGTGCCAGCAGCCCGAGAGGGACAGGGTCGTACAATGAGCAGTTCTTC